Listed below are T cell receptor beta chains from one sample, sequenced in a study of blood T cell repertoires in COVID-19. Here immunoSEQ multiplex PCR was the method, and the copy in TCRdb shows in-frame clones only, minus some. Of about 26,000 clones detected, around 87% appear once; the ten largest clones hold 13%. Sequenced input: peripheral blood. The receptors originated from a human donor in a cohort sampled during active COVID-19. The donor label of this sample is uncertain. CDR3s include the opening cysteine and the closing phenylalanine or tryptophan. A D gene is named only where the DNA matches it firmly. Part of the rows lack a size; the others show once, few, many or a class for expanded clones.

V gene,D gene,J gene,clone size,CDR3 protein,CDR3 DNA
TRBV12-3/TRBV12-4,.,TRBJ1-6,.,CASRRTADSPLHF,TGTGCCAGCAGACGGACAGCCGATTCACCCCTCCACTTT
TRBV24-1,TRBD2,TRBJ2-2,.,CATSDTRSGGAVTGELFF,TGTGCCACCAGTGATACACGGAGCGGGGGGGCCGTCACCGGGGAGCTGTTTTTT
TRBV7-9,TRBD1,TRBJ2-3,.,CASSRRDRGPDTQYF,TGTGCCAGCAGCCGCCGGGACAGGGGCCCAGATACGCAGTATTTT
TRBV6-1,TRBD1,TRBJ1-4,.,CASSEAGTGFEKLFF,TGTGCCAGCAGTGAAGCCGGGACAGGGTTTGAAAAACTGTTTTTT
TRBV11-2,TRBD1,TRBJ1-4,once,CASSLMGTGYTNEKLFF,TGTGCCAGCAGCTTAATGGGGACAGGGTACACTAATGAAAAACTGTTTTTT
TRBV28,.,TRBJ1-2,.,CATLDRGSYGYTF,TGTGCCACCTTGGACAGAGGGAGCTATGGCTACACCTTC
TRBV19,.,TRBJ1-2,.,CASSRTAYGYTF,TGTGCCAGTAGTCGGACAGCTTATGGCTACACCTTC
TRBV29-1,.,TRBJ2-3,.,CSVERTGTDTQYF,TGCAGCGTTGAAAGGACTGGCACAGATACGCAGTATTTT
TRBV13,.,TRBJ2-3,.,CASSLVAGRTDTQYF,TGTGCCAGCAGCTTAGTCGCGGGGCGCACAGATACGCAGTATTTT
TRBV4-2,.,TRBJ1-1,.,CASSQDSSAEAFF,TGTGCCAGCAGCCAAGATTCGTCAGCTGAAGCTTTCTTT
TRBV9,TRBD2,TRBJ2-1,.,CASSPTSGTSGGPYNEQFF,TGTGCCAGCAGCCCCACCTCCGGGACTAGCGGGGGGCCCTACAATGAGCAGTTCTTC
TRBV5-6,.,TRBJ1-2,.,CASSLGGERGYTF,TGTGCCAGCAGCTTGGGGGGGGAGCGTGGCTACACCTTC
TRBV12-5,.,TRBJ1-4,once,CASGLVQGTEKLFF,TGTGCTAGTGGTTTGGTACAGGGTACTGAAAAACTGTTTTTT
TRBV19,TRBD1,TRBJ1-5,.,CASSTPGGFRQPQHF,TGTGCCAGTAGTACTCCAGGGGGCTTCAGACAGCCCCAGCATTTT
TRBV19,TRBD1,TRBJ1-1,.,CATETGSGTYSEAFF,TGTGCCACCGAGACAGGGTCCGGTACGTATAGTGAAGCTTTCTTT
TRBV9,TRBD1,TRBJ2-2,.,CASSVGPYRGTGTGELFF,TGTGCCAGCAGCGTGGGCCCTTACAGGGGGACGGGGACCGGGGAGCTGTTTTTT
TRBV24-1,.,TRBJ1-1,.,CATSALRPYRDTEAFF,TGTGCCACCAGTGCCCTTCGCCCCTACAGAGACACTGAAGCTTTCTTT
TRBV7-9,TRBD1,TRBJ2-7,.,CASSFRGTGYDEQYF,TGTGCCAGCAGCTTTAGAGGGACAGGGTATGACGAGCAGTACTTC
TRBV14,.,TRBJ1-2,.,CASSLQANYGYTF,TGTGCCAGCAGCCTACAGGCTAACTATGGCTACACCTTC
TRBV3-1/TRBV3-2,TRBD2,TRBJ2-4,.,CASSQDFSGGAPAKNIQYF,TGTGCCAGCAGCCAAGATTTCAGCGGGGGGGCTCCAGCCAAAAACATTCAGTACTTC
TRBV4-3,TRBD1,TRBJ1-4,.,CASSQGMTGNRGEKLFF,TGCGCCAGCAGCCAAGGGATGACAGGGAATCGAGGTGAAAAACTGTTTTTT
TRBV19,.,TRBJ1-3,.,CASSIHGRGWSTIYF,TGTGCCAGTAGTATCCACGGAAGGGGCTGGAGCACCATATATTTT
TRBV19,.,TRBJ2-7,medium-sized,CASSTTLGPEQYF,TGTGCCAGTAGTACCACACTTGGGCCGGAGCAGTACTTC
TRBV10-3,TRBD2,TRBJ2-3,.,CATRTSSSTDTQYF,TGTGCCACCAGGACTAGCAGTAGCACAGATACGCAGTATTTT
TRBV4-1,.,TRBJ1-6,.,CASSQKMAGGLDNSPLHF,TGCGCCAGCAGCCAAAAAATGGCCGGGGGATTAGATAATTCACCCCTCCACTTT
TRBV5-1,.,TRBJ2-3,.,CASSSSGGPSSDTQYF,TGCGCCAGCAGTTCCTCTGGGGGCCCATCTTCAGATACGCAGTATTTT
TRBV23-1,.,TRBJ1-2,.,CANTPEGLGYTF,TGCGCCAACACCCCAGAGGGTTTAGGCTACACCTTC
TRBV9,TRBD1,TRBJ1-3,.,CASSVGPGGAGNTIYF,TGTGCCAGCAGCGTAGGTCCAGGGGGTGCGGGAAACACCATATATTTT